This TCR beta chain appears in the sequencing data of a study of blood T cell repertoires in COVID-19. Study-wide context: Sample material is recorded as cDNA or gDNA derived from T cells, B-cell-depleted T cells, or PBMCs.

Authors' analysis steps: How many nucleated cells were present was estimated from reference gene primer amplification. TCRdb keeps only in-frame clones here, not all; method: immunoSEQ multiplex PCR. From that table come the V and J calls and clone size; the DNA was used to work out D and trimming. The sample records 200,000 to 300,000 clones, 80% to 90% being singletons. The V end lost 0 bases, the J end lost 2 bases, and 13 bases lay between the germline ends. Looked up from germline, CDR1 is MNHNY and CDR2 is SVGAGI (reference sequence). This CDR3 has 16 amino acids. Sample: peripheral blood. V is TRBV6-6 and J is TRBJ1-2; D possibly corresponds to TRBD1 (6 bases). This clonotype originated in a woman in her forties with acute or convalescent COVID-19. CDR3 in DNA: TGTGCCAGCAGTTACTCTTTGCAGGGGTTAAACTATGGCTACACCTTC. Translating gives CASSYSLQGLNYGYTF.